The 28 T cell receptor beta chains below were found in one sample sequenced in a study of T cell repertoires in cytomegalovirus infection. No antigen has been assigned to these receptors. TCRdb itself ran the reads through MiXCR, one entry per CDR3 protein. The sample contains approximately 990,000 distinct CDR3 sequences, roughly 30% of which appear only once. Sequencing was performed on cultured CD8+ T cells from PBMCs, taken from culture after CMV antigen stimulation. The receptors shown here come from a human donor in good health (CMV status not recorded). Some clones in this sample may be carry-over from other donors' samples.

The CDR3 is CASRWGQGDVNTEAFF. In DNA, the CDR3 is TGTGCCAGCAGATGGGGACAGGGAGACGTGAACACTGAAGCTTTCTTT. The V and J genes are TRBV5-5 and TRBJ1-1, with 9 bases aligning to TRBD1. There are 16 residues in the CDR3. V lost 5 bases and J lost 0; bases outside the gene matches: 8. Germline V gene lookup returns CDR1 SGHKS and CDR2 YYEKEE (reference sequence).

The rearrangement uses TRBV2 and TRBJ1-4; D is unclear. CDR3 length: 16 residues. The germline gives CDR1 SNHLY, CDR2 FYNNEI. The V gene lost 3 bases and the J gene lost 0 bases, with 11 bases spanning the gap. CDR3 loop: CASSDAIPATNEKLFF. The CDR3 coding sequence is TGTGCCAGCAGTGACGCCATCCCCGCAACTAATGAAAAACTGTTTTTT. Complete variable domain (other parts from reference TRBV2 and TRBJ1-4): EPEVTQTPSHQVTQMGQEVILRCVPISNHLYFYWYRQILGQKVEFLVSFYNNEISEKSEIFDDQFSVERPDGSNFTLKIRSTKLEDSAMYFCASSDAIPATNEKLFFGSGTQLSVL.

The rearrangement links TRBV2 to TRBJ2-5; no definite D call. Germline V gene data show CDR1 as SNHLY and CDR2 as FYNNEI. The CDR3 runs to 13 residues. Trimming stripped 1 base from V and 5 bases from J, with 8 bases between. CDR3 DNA sequence: TGTGCCAGCAGTGAAGAGGCCGAGGAGACCCAGTACTTC. Its protein product is CASSEEAEETQYF. Complete variable domain (other parts from reference TRBV2 and TRBJ2-5): EPEVTQTPSHQVTQMGQEVILRCVPISNHLYFYWYRQILGQKVEFLVSFYNNEISEKSEIFDDQFSVERPDGSNFTLKIRSTKLEDSAMYFCASSEEAEETQYFGPGTRLLVL.

This clonotype turned up a few times. The rearrangement joins TRBV27 to TRBJ1-1, with 9 positions matching TRBD1. With V trimmed by 5 bases and J by 5 bases, 9 bases remained unmatched. In germline, CDR1 is MNHEY, CDR2 SMNVEV (reference sequence). The CDR3 contains 15 residues. In DNA form, the CDR3 reads TGTGCCAGCAGTGAACTTGGACAGGGGAATACTGAAGCTTTCTTT. Its protein product is CASSELGQGNTEAFF.

This clonotype was seen only a few times. The CDR3 bases are TGTGCCAGCTCGGGGCAGGGGGGCTACGAGCAGTACGTC. Protein product: CASSGQGGYEQYV. This sequence joins TRBV14 and TRBJ2-7; the D gene is possibly TRBD1 (7 bases). V was shortened by 8 bases and J by 3 bases, with 14 bases between the two germline ends. This CDR3 spans 13 amino acids. In germline, CDR1 is SGHDN, CDR2 FVKESK.

The V call is TRBV7-8, the J call TRBJ2-7, with 7 bases that match TRBD2. CDR3 size: 17 residues. Trimming took 6 bases from V and 5 from J; bases not matched to a gene: 19. Germline V gene data show CDR1 as SGHVS and CDR2 as FQNEAQ. The CDR3 nucleotides are TGTGCCAGCAGAGACAGTCGGGGGGAGCAGGCTCCCCACGAGCAGTACTTC. The encoded protein is CASRDSRGEQAPHEQYF.

The rearrangement links TRBV24-1 to TRBJ1-1; unclear D gene. Deletions cut 5 bases from V and 7 bases from J, with 10 bases between. The germline V gene has CDR1 KGHDR and CDR2 SFDVKD. CDR3 size: 12 residues. The CDR3 spells CATSVNDGEAFF. CDR3 sequence (DNA): TGTGCCACCAGTGTTAATGACGGTGAAGCTTTCTTT.

This clonotype was found a few times. This rearrangement joins TRBV9 to TRBJ2-1; D gene unclear. The CDR3 contains 14 residues. CDR1 and CDR2 (germline): SGDLS, YYNGEE. Trimming removed 0 bases from V and 6 bases from J, with 10 bases in between. CDR3 region: CASSVVSRANEQFF. The CDR3 DNA reads as TGTGCCAGCAGCGTAGTGAGTAGGGCCAATGAGCAGTTCTTC.

The genes are TRBV2 and TRBJ2-2; maybe TRBD2 (6 bases). This CDR3 has 16 residues. The V gene's germline CDR1 is SNHLY and CDR2 FYNNEI. The V end was cut by 0 bases, the J end by 3 bases, with 11 bases between. The CDR3 bases are TGTGCCAGCAGTGAAGCGCGGGACCTAGACACCGGGGAGCTGTTTTTT. Translated, it gives CASSEARDLDTGELFF. Based on the CDR3 plus reference TRBV2 and TRBJ2-2, the full variable domain is EPEVTQTPSHQVTQMGQEVILRCVPISNHLYFYWYRQILGQKVEFLVSFYNNEISEKSEIFDDQFSVERPDGSNFTLKIRSTKLEDSAMYFCASSEARDLDTGELFFGEGSRLTVL.

The CDR3 DNA is TGTGCCAGCATAGGCAGGGGCACTGGCTACACCTTC. Translation gives CASIGRGTGYTF. This chain joins TRBV6-1 and TRBJ1-2; maybe TRBD1 (6 bases). Germline V gene lookup returns CDR1 MNHNS and CDR2 SASEGT. Trimming pared 7 bases from V and 7 bases from J, leaving 13 bases between. The CDR3 spans 12 residues.

This clonotype was observed a handful of times. The chain recombines TRBV2 with TRBJ2-1; D ambiguous. Trimming took off 8 bases at V and 3 bases at J, with 11 bases between the two ends. The V gene's germline CDR1 is SNHLY and CDR2 FYNNEI. The CDR3 is 13 amino acids. CDR3 residues: CASLRNFYNEQFF. CDR3 sequence (DNA): TGTGCCAGCCTACGGAACTTCTACAATGAGCAGTTCTTC. The full variable domain, in which reference TRBV2 and TRBJ2-1 provide the parts outside the CDR3, is EPEVTQTPSHQVTQMGQEVILRCVPISNHLYFYWYRQILGQKVEFLVSFYNNEISEKSEIFDDQFSVERPDGSNFTLKIRSTKLEDSAMYFCASLRNFYNEQFFGPGTRLTVL.

This clonotype was counted only a few times. DNA of the CDR3: TGTGCCAGCAGCCTCTTAAACAGGGCGCTAGGGTATGAGCAGTTCTTC. Its translation is CASSLLNRALGYEQFF. The chain employs TRBV6-5 and TRBJ2-1, with D possibly TRBD1 on 6 matching bases. V was cut by 6 bases and J by 8 bases, with 23 bases left in between. The CDR3 sequence is 16 residues long. CDR1 MNHEY and CDR2 SVGAGI come from the germline V gene.

A note on this clonotype: With a much larger clone just one base away, this may be a read error. This sequence joins TRBV6-6 and TRBJ2-1; TRBD2 matches 8 bases. CDR3 length: 15 residues. Germline CDR1 MNHNY, CDR2 SVGAGI (reference sequence). The DNA of the CDR3 is TGTGTCAGCAGTTACGGCGGGGGGATCTACAATGAGCAGTTCTTC. Its translation: CVSSYGGGIYNEQFF.

This clonotype has a handful of counts. The CDR3 protein is CSARDVAGDTGELFF. DNA for the CDR3: TGCAGTGCTAGGGACGTAGCGGGGGACACCGGGGAGCTGTTTTTT. The chain carries TRBV20-1 and TRBJ2-2; TRBD2 agrees at 9 bases. V trimming: 3 bases; J trimming: 3 bases; junction bases outside the gene matches: 5. Germline lookup yields CDR1 DFQATT and CDR2 SNEGSKA (reference sequence). The CDR3 totals 15 residues.

The rearrangement uses TRBV28 and TRBJ2-3, with 7 bases that match TRBD1. V trimming: 6 bases; J trimming: 1 base; junction bases outside the gene matches: 7. This CDR3 is 15 amino acids long. Germline loops: CDR1 MDHEN, CDR2 SYDVKM. The chain's CDR3 is CASSYRDSRTDTQYF. CDR3 coding DNA: TGTGCCAGCAGCTACCGGGACAGTCGCACAGATACGCAGTATTTT.

This clonotype has a handful of counts. V and J are TRBV20-1 and TRBJ2-1; D may be TRBD1 (5 bases). The CDR3 sequence is 15 residues long. Deletions cut 0 bases from V and 4 bases from J, with 13 bases between. Germline V gene data show CDR1 as DFQATT and CDR2 as SNEGSKA (reference sequence). The CDR3 loop is CSARDGADSYNEQFF. The CDR3 nucleotides read TGCAGTGCTAGAGATGGGGCAGATTCTTACAATGAGCAGTTCTTC.

The chain carries TRBV4-1 and TRBJ2-3; 10 bases align to TRBD2. The V gene's germline CDR1 is MGHRA and CDR2 YSYEKL. This CDR3 region has 17 residues. J gave up 0 bases and V 0 bases, and 3 bases lay outside the gene matches. The CDR3 bases are TGCGCCAGCAGCCAAGATAGACTAGCGGGTAGCACAGATACGCAGTATTTT. It yields the protein CASSQDRLAGSTDTQYF.

The table lists this clonotype with many counts. The V and J genes are TRBV4-1 and TRBJ1-1, with TRBD1 as a possible D gene (5 bases). Germline CDR1 and CDR2: MGHRA and YSYEKL. The CDR3 spans 13 residues. V dropped 1 base and J dropped 8 bases, with 11 bases sitting between them. The CDR3 protein is CASSQGDLGEAFF. The CDR3 DNA is TGCGCCAGCAGCCAAGGGGACCTCGGGGAAGCTTTCTTT.

V is TRBV19 and J is TRBJ1-1; D is uncertain. Trimming took off 3 bases at V and 1 base at J, with 9 bases between the two ends. CDR1 is LNHDA and CDR2 is SQIVND in the germline V gene (reference sequence). CDR3 size: 14 residues. In DNA, the CDR3 is TGTGCCAGTAGTATGAAAAGCAGGAACACTGAAGCTTTCTTT. Amino acid sequence: CASSMKSRNTEAFF.

The chain combines TRBV5-1 with TRBJ2-7; D might be TRBD1 or TRBD2, each matching 6 bases. The CDR3 loop spans 14 amino acids. Trimming took off 2 bases at V and 5 bases at J, with 14 bases between the two ends. The germline V gene has CDR1 SGHRS and CDR2 YFSETQ. As DNA, the CDR3 is TGCGCCAGCAGCTTAATGGGGGGCACAGACGAGCAGTACGTC. As protein: CASSLMGGTDEQYV.

This chain uses TRBV19 with TRBJ1-1; D not resolved. Germline V gene data show CDR1 as LNHDA and CDR2 as SQIVND (reference sequence). V was clipped by 2 bases and J by 4 bases, with 8 bases between them. CDR3 length equals 13 residues. Here the CDR3 reads CASSIITGTEAFF. CDR3 bases: TGTGCCAGTAGTATAATAACGGGCACTGAAGCTTTCTTT.

This clonotype was picked up one time. The junction and the germline gene differ at one end; a read error may be behind it. The CDR3 sequence: CTSSLQEETQYF. The CDR3 DNA is TGTACCAGCAGCTTGCAGGAAGAGACCCAGTACTTC. The gene calls are TRBV13 and TRBJ2-5; D gene uncertain. Germline V lookup: CDR1 PRHDT, CDR2 FYEKMQ (reference sequence). The CDR3 has 12 amino acids.

On this clonotype: Germline is not matched at one junction end, which may reflect a read error. This rearrangement joins TRBV6-6 to TRBJ1-1; tentative D call: TRBD1 (6 bases). Looked up from germline, CDR1 is MNHNY and CDR2 is SVGAGI (reference sequence). This CDR3 has 14 amino acids. In nucleotides, the CDR3 is TGTGCCAACAGTTACTCGGGGGGCGTCACTGAAGCTTTCTTT. As protein: CANSYSGGVTEAFF.

This clonotype was recorded once. The chain couples TRBV3-1 to TRBJ2-1; 9 positions match TRBD2. V shed 0 bases, J shed 8 bases, and the junction held 5 bases outside the gene matches. CDR3 length: 15 residues. In germline, CDR1 is LGHDT, CDR2 YNNKEL (reference sequence). The CDR3 region has the DNA TGTGCCAGCAGCCAAGAATTAGCGGGGGATTATGAGCAGTTCTTC. Its protein is CASSQELAGDYEQFF.

This clonotype was detected ten times or more. The genes are TRBV7-8 and TRBJ2-1; D is unresolved. This CDR3 has 14 amino acids. The germline V gene encodes CDR1 SGHVS and CDR2 FQNEAQ. V was shortened by 5 bases and J by 2 bases, with 10 bases between the two germline ends. CDR3 coding DNA: TGTGCCAGCAGCCCTCTAACCCCCTACAATGAGCAGTTCTTC. Its protein is CASSPLTPYNEQFF. Filled out from reference TRBV7-8 and TRBJ2-1, the complete variable domain reads GAGVSQSPRYKVAKRGQDVALRCDPISGHVSLFWYQQALGQGPEFLTYFQNEAQLDKSGLPSDRFFAERPEGSVSTLKIQRTQQEDSAVYLCASSPLTPYNEQFFGPGTRLTVL.

The sample holds a few counts of this clonotype. The chain uses TRBV28 and TRBJ2-4; D ambiguous. The CDR3 covers 14 residues. The germline V gene has CDR1 MDHEN and CDR2 SYDVKM. Trimming removed 2 bases from V and 2 bases from J, with 7 bases in between. In nucleotides, the CDR3 is TGTGCCAGCAGTTTACCTGGGTCCAAAAACATTCAGTACTTC. As protein: CASSLPGSKNIQYF.

This clonotype showed up just a few times. The chain joins TRBV29-1 to TRBJ2-2; weak D call: TRBD2 (7 bases). Per the germline V gene, CDR1 is SQVTM and CDR2 is ANQGSEA. This CDR3 is 15 amino acids long. V gave up 4 bases and J gave up 1 base, with 13 bases separating them. The CDR3 is CSVVGAGQNTGELFF. The CDR3, as DNA: TGCAGCGTTGTAGGAGCGGGACAGAACACCGGGGAGCTGTTTTTT.

V gene TRBV2 combines with J gene TRBJ1-5; possible D gene TRBD1, 5 bases. V lost 7 bases and J 1 base, leaving 14 bases between the germline ends. The CDR3 covers 15 residues. CDR1 and CDR2 from the germline V gene are SNHLY and FYNNEI. CDR3 loop: CASTWRGKSNQPQHF. Here the CDR3 DNA reads TGTGCCAGCACCTGGCGGGGGAAGAGCAATCAGCCCCAGCATTTT.